These 28 T cell receptor beta chains share one sample of origin, sequenced in a study of blood T cells in healthy people across ages (dated by TCRdb to the mid-2010s). The library relied on 5' RACE. Sequencing used an Illumina HiSeq 2500. A second about 6 to 11 cycle PCR used a sample-barcoded 5' primer and a J-beta primer mix. TCRdb took the public reads, trimmed them with fastp at Q25, ran MiXCR for clone calling and kept in-frame beta chains. Identical CDR3 proteins give one entry, which carries the most common genes and DNA. The sample profile shows about 1.6 million distinct CDR3 sequences; roughly a third of them were found once. The leading ten clones occupy roughly 12% of the sample. The sample comprised blood. The receptors here all came from a woman aged 25-40 years in good health.

On this clonotype: The germline gene is not matched at one end of the junction; a read error may be the cause. The chain combines TRBV20-1 with TRBJ2-7; D not certain. Germline assignment: CDR1 DFQATT and CDR2 SNEGSKA (reference sequence). The CDR3 sequence is 11 residues long. The CDR3 DNA follows: TGCAGTCCTAGGACCGATTACGAGCAGTACTTC. It specifies CSPRTDYEQYF.

A few counts support this clonotype. V usage is TRBV5-1 and J usage is TRBJ2-3, with a tentative D call TRBD2 (5 bases). From germline, CDR1 is SGHRS and CDR2 YFSETQ. Between the trimmed V and J ends, which lost 4 bases and 3 bases, there was a span of 15 bases. This CDR3 has 15 residues. As DNA, the CDR3 is TGCGCCAGCAGCCCGACGGAGGTTGGTACAGATACGCAGTATTTT. Translating gives CASSPTEVGTDTQYF.

The chain combines TRBV5-5 with TRBJ2-3; TRBD2 matches 7 bases. The V and J ends lost 4 bases and 0 bases, in that order; junction bases with no gene match: 8. The length of the CDR3 is 16 residues. The germline gives CDR1 SGHKS, CDR2 YYEKEE (reference sequence). The CDR3 DNA sequence: TGTGCCAGCAGCGTCGGGACTACCTTTAGCACAGATACGCAGTATTTT. This translates into CASSVGTTFSTDTQYF.

A few counts support this clonotype. The chain uses TRBV20-1 and TRBJ1-2, with no clear D. This CDR3 comprises 12 residues. CDR1 DFQATT and CDR2 SNEGSKA come from the germline V gene (reference sequence). The V gene lost 3 bases and the J gene lost 4 bases, with 9 bases spanning the gap. Here the CDR3 reads CSASGQTYGYTF. The CDR3 DNA is TGCAGTGCTAGTGGGCAGACCTATGGCTACACCTTC.

The V call is TRBV15, the J call TRBJ2-1; 9 bases map to TRBD2. J was trimmed by 0 bases and V by 1 base; bases with no gene match: 7. The CDR3 has 18 residues. Germline lookup yields CDR1 LNHNV and CDR2 YYDKDF (reference sequence). The CDR3 loop reads CATSRAASGVSSYNEQFF. The CDR3 bases are TGTGCCACCAGCAGAGCCGCTAGCGGGGTAAGCTCCTACAATGAGCAGTTCTTC.

This sequence joins TRBV7-2 and TRBJ2-5; D possibly matches TRBD1 or TRBD2 (5 bases each). TRBJ2-7 matches the DNA end more closely, so the J call is doubtful. CDR1 is SGHTA, CDR2 FQGNSA, per germline. The CDR3 is 16 residues long. DNA for the CDR3: TGTGCCAGCAGCTTAAGTCGATTCGGGGCACAACTCGAGCAGTACTTC. The encoded protein is CASSLSRFGAQLEQYF.

This clonotype has a handful of counts. V and J are TRBV4-1 and TRBJ2-5; 10 bases match TRBD1. Germline CDR1 reads MGHRA; CDR2 reads YSYEKL. This CDR3 spans 17 amino acids. J was trimmed by 4 bases and V by 0 bases; bases with no gene match: 8. This chain's CDR3 is CASSQEFGQGGGETQYF. The DNA for the CDR3 is TGCGCCAGCAGCCAAGAATTTGGACAGGGGGGAGGAGAGACCCAGTACTTC.

Comments on this clonotype: Sequence at one end of the junction differs from germline and may be a read error. The J gene is TRBJ1-4, the V gene TRBV18; no reliable D call. CDR3 size: 16 residues. Looked up from germline, CDR1 is KGHSH and CDR2 is LQKENI. CDR3 in amino acids: CASSSILGQTNEKLFF. Here the CDR3 DNA reads TGTGCCAGCTCATCTATACTAGGGCAGACGAATGAAAAGCTGTTTTTT.

This clonotype has only a few counts. The chain is built from TRBV11-2 and TRBJ1-1; no clear D gene. The germline V gene has CDR1 SGHAT and CDR2 FQNNGV. The V and J ends lost 5 bases and 7 bases respectively, with 8 bases between them. The CDR3 runs 11 residues. The CDR3 spells CASSISGEAFF. CDR3 nucleotide sequence: TGTGCCAGCAGCATAAGTGGTGAAGCTTTCTTT.

This clonotype was recorded many times. This chain connects TRBV27 to TRBJ2-3; possible D gene TRBD2, 6 bases. The germline CDR1 and CDR2 sequences are MNHEY and SMNVEV (reference sequence). The CDR3 totals 14 residues. Trimming took 6 bases from V and 2 from J, leaving 12 bases between them. This CDR3 is CASRPGLSTDTQYF. DNA for the CDR3: TGTGCCAGCAGACCGGGACTGTCCACAGATACGCAGTATTTT.

V and J are TRBV30 and TRBJ2-7, with a tentative D call TRBD1 (6 bases). The CDR3 is 13 amino acids. Germline CDR1 is GTSNPN and CDR2 is SVGIG (reference sequence). V was clipped by 1 base and J by 2 bases, with 9 bases between them. The CDR3 sequence is CAWSDQGPYEQYF. The CDR3 coding sequence is TGTGCCTGGAGTGATCAGGGGCCCTACGAGCAGTACTTC. Complete variable domain (other parts from reference TRBV30 and TRBJ2-7): SQTIHQWPATLVQPVGSPLSLECTVEGTSNPNLYWYRQAAGRGLQLLFYSVGIGQISSEVPQNLSASRPQDRQFILSSKKLLLSDSGFYLCAWSDQGPYEQYFGPGTRLTVT.

The sample holds a few counts of this clonotype. The rearrangement links TRBV7-6 to TRBJ2-1, with a weak D call TRBD2 (5 bases). Trimming cost V 1 base and J 1 base, with 17 bases left between them. The CDR3 has 18 residues. Germline loops: CDR1 SGHVS, CDR2 FNYEAQ. As DNA, the CDR3 is TGTGCCAGCAGCTTAGGAGGGTATGGTACGGGTTCCTACAATGAGCAGTTCTTC. The encoded protein is CASSLGGYGTGSYNEQFF.

The genes are TRBV7-9 and TRBJ1-1; 7 bases are a match to TRBD1. The V gene's germline CDR1 is SEHNR and CDR2 FQNEAQ (reference sequence). The V and J ends lost 1 base and 3 bases, in that order; junction bases with no gene match: 8. The CDR3 has 16 residues. CDR3 sequence (DNA): TGTGCCAGCAGCTTAGGAGGGGGCCTTAGGTACACTGAAGCTTTCTTT. Translation: CASSLGGGLRYTEAFF.

This clonotype has more than one count but fewer than ten. This chain links TRBV12-3 or TRBV12-4 with TRBJ1-5; no definite D call. V gave up 4 bases and J gave up 0 bases, with 10 bases separating them. The CDR3 length is 15 residues. For the CDR3, the DNA is TGTGCCAGCAGTTGGGCGGCAGGTAGCAATCAGCCCCAGCATTTT. Amino acids: CASSWAAGSNQPQHF.

V is TRBV29-1 and J is TRBJ2-1; 9 nucleotides match TRBD1. Germline CDR1 SQVTM, CDR2 ANQGSEA. The trim removed 6 bases at V and 3 bases at J, leaving 6 bases unmatched. This CDR3 region has 14 residues. The CDR3 region is CSVTGTGFYNEQFF. The CDR3 nucleotides read TGCAGCGTGACCGGGACAGGGTTCTACAATGAGCAGTTCTTC.

This rearrangement joins TRBV24-1 to TRBJ2-3; D unclear. The CDR3 is 13 amino acids. The germline gives CDR1 KGHDR, CDR2 SFDVKD. V was trimmed by 6 bases and J by 2 bases, leaving 8 bases between them. The CDR3 loop reads CATSTTVTDTQYF. CDR3 in DNA: TGTGCCACCAGTACCACCGTCACAGATACGCAGTATTTT.

Here the CDR3 reads CASRGTGDHGYTF. Here the CDR3 DNA reads TGTGCCAGCAGGGGGACAGGGGATCATGGCTACACCTTC. The chain carries TRBV12-3 or TRBV12-4 and TRBJ1-2; 10 nucleotides align to TRBD1. J gave up 6 bases and V 6 bases, and 4 bases lay outside the gene matches. The CDR3 is 13 amino acids.

The table lists this clonotype with many counts. The chain uses TRBV29-1 and TRBJ2-5; no reliable D call. There are 10 residues in the CDR3. Trimming removed 4 bases from V and 5 bases from J, with 5 bases in between. Germline CDR1 and CDR2: SQVTM and ANQGSEA. The CDR3 loop is CSVVRETQYF. The DNA of the CDR3 is TGCAGCGTTGTAAGGGAGACCCAGTACTTC. The full variable domain, with the rest looked up from reference TRBV29-1 and TRBJ2-5, is SAVISQKPSRDICQRGTSLTIQCQVDSQVTMMFWYRQQPGQSLTLIATANQGSEATYESGFVIDKFPISRPNLTFSTLTVSNMSPEDSSIYLCSVVRETQYFGPGTRLLVL.

This clonotype showed up just a few times. The chain couples TRBV21-1 to TRBJ2-7; the DNA was not compared with TRBD1, the D call given in the table. TRBV21-1 is deemed a pseudogene. The CDR3 totals 11 residues. As DNA, the CDR3 is TGTGTCAGCAGCAACGGGACGCGGCAGTACTTC. Protein product: CVSSNGTRQYF.

The chain carries TRBV12-3 or TRBV12-4 and TRBJ2-1; tentatively, D is TRBD1 (6 bases). Trimming cost V 6 bases and J 5 bases, with 14 bases left between them. CDR3 length equals 14 residues. This CDR3 is CASRRGQPHNEQFF. The CDR3 DNA reads TGTGCCAGCAGGCGAGGACAGCCCCACAATGAGCAGTTCTTC.

There are a few counts of this clonotype. The chain links TRBV28 to TRBJ2-7; 8 bases line up with TRBD1. The J call may be incorrect, as the DNA end agrees better with TRBJ2-5. Germline V CDR1 and CDR2: MDHEN, SYDVKM. This CDR3 spans 14 amino acids. The CDR3 nucleotides are TGTGCCAGCAGTTTGGGTCAGGGGGCGAAGACCCAGTACTTC. Protein: CASSLGQGAKTQYF.

The chain recombines TRBV3-1 with TRBJ2-5; the D is unclear. CDR1 and CDR2 from the germline V gene are LGHDT and YNNKEL (reference sequence). Trimming removed 4 bases from V and 11 bases from J, with 20 bases in between. This CDR3 has 14 residues. The CDR3 DNA is TGTGCCAGCAGCCGAGGAAGGGCATTCGGAGAGCAGTACTTC. Its protein product is CASSRGRAFGEQYF.

The chain uses TRBV19 and TRBJ2-1; D remains ambiguous. V lost 4 bases and J 0 bases, leaving 10 bases between the germline ends. The germline V gene encodes CDR1 LNHDA and CDR2 SQIVND (reference sequence). This CDR3 comprises 15 residues. The CDR3 loop is CASSTDPSSYNEQFF. DNA of the CDR3: TGTGCCAGTAGTACCGACCCCAGCTCCTACAATGAGCAGTTCTTC.

Details on this clonotype: A single base separates this from a much larger clone, so it may be a read error. The rearrangement uses TRBV7-3 and TRBJ2-1; 9 nucleotides align to TRBD2. This CDR3 has 14 amino acids. CDR1 and CDR2 from the germline V gene are SGHTA and FQGTGA. The CDR3 coding sequence is TGTGCCACCAGCGCGCGGGGGGGCCTCTCTGAGCAGTTCTTC. Translation: CATSARGGLSEQFF.

The CDR3 loop reads CASSGLGTSGTTDTQYF. CDR3 DNA: TGCGCCAGCAGCGGACTAGGGACTAGCGGAACCACAGATACGCAGTATTTT. The chain joins TRBV5-1 to TRBJ2-3; TRBD2 aligns across 11 bases. This CDR3 has 17 amino acids. The J segment lost 2 bases and the V segment lost 4 bases, leaving 9 bases of the junction unmatched. Germline CDR1 is SGHRS and CDR2 is YFSETQ.

The V gene is TRBV9, the J gene TRBJ2-5; the match to TRBD2 covers 9 bases. The length of the CDR3 is 17 residues. Per the germline V gene, CDR1 is SGDLS and CDR2 is YYNGEE. Unmatched junction bases numbered 7, after V lost 0 bases and J lost 1 base. The CDR3 is CASSVGLSGGLQETQYF. The CDR3, as DNA: TGTGCCAGCAGCGTAGGGTTGAGCGGGGGGCTCCAAGAGACCCAGTACTTC.

Turning to this clonotype: One end of the junction varies from germline; a read error may be responsible. The rearrangement uses TRBV4-1 and TRBJ1-3; no reliable D call. The CDR3 sequence is 14 residues long. Germline CDR1 is MGHRA and CDR2 is YSYEKL. The CDR3 DNA follows: TGTGCCAGCGGGCTGGGCAGATCTGGAAACACCATATATTTT. Encoded protein: CASGLGRSGNTIYF.

The chain has TRBV20-1 and TRBJ2-2, with D perhaps matching TRBD2 (5 bases). The CDR3 runs 14 residues. V lost 3 bases and J 5 bases, leaving 13 bases between the germline ends. Looked up from germline, CDR1 is DFQATT and CDR2 is SNEGSKA (reference sequence). CDR3 region: CSARADLLTGELFF. The CDR3 coding sequence is TGCAGTGCTAGGGCGGACTTATTAACCGGGGAGCTGTTTTTT.